This T cell receptor (beta chain) comes out of a study of blood T cell repertoires in COVID-19. Study context: Whether acute or convalescent, the COVID-19 samples came from the United States, Italy and Spain.

Per the authors' pipeline: Estimation of nucleated cell counts was performed using reference gene primer amplification. Method: immunoSEQ multiplex PCR; TCRdb's copy keeps in-frame clones and lacks some. From that table come the V and J calls and clone size; the DNA was used to work out D and trimming. The sample consists of roughly 480,000 clones, roughly nine tenths of them appearing once. Trimming pared 8 bases from V and 7 bases from J, leaving 15 bases between. The length of the CDR3 is 14 residues. Germline V CDR1 and CDR2: SNHLY, FYNNEI. The Seattle patients joined while their infection was active and were tracked longitudinally afterward.

The TCR was taken from a man younger than 35 with COVID-19, enrolled during active disease. The rearrangement uses TRBV2 and TRBJ1-6, with D perhaps matching TRBD1 (6 bases). What was sequenced was peripheral blood. CDR3 DNA sequence: TGTGCCAGCGAGGGTCAGGGGCCGAATTCACCCCTCCACTTT. Its protein is CASEGQGPNSPLHF.